This T cell receptor (beta chain) was recorded in a study of OX40 agonist ivuxolimab in advanced cancers. TCRdb's table, derived via immunoSEQ multiplex PCR, lists solely in-frame clones and lacks some. The sample has tens of thousands of clones; 70% to 90% are singletons. This specimen was CD4+ or CD8+ T cells sorted from blood, taken in a trial of the OX40 agonist ivuxolimab. The origin of this receptor is an adult with an advanced solid tumor such as melanoma, head and neck, liver or kidney cancer.

The DNA for the CDR3 is TGCGCCAGCAGCGTTAGACCGGGACAGGGAGGGGAGACCCAGTACTTC. The encoded protein is CASSVRPGQGGETQYF. The chain joins TRBV5-1 to TRBJ2-5; 9 bases line up with TRBD1. Looked up from germline, CDR1 is SGHRS and CDR2 is YFSETQ. V dropped 4 bases and J dropped 5; count of bases not matched to a gene: 12. The CDR3 totals 16 residues.